This entry lists 23 T cell receptor beta chains sequenced from one sample in a study of CD8 T cells in ankylosing spondylitis (dated by TCRdb to the late 2010s). Overall study results and their limits: Blood from ankylosing spondylitis patients appeared to be characterized by a TCR beta motif made up of several highly homologous amino acid variants.

The antigens these receptors bind are not known. Libraries were prepared through 5' RACE. For sequencing, an Illumina HiSeq 2500 was employed. Using fastp at Q25 and MiXCR, TCRdb reprocessed the public reads and kept productive beta chains. Every distinct CDR3 protein forms one entry, paired with its most common genes and DNA. This sample has over 700,000 distinct CDR3 sequences in its table, and around 19% of those were observed once. The ten largest clonotypes hold 15% to 20% of the sample. Material for sequencing was blood, either unsorted or a sorted T cell fraction (not recorded which). The receptors shown here come from a male donor with ankylosing spondylitis.

This clonotype was observed a few times. V usage is TRBV6-1 and J usage is TRBJ2-5; 7 positions match TRBD1. This CDR3 comprises 14 residues. The germline gives CDR1 MNHNS, CDR2 SASEGT. V shed 7 bases, J shed 4 bases, and the junction held 9 bases outside the gene matches. The CDR3 coding sequence is TGTGCCAGCAACAGAGACAGGGATGGAGAGACCCAGTACTTC. It codes for CASNRDRDGETQYF.

This clonotype was observed a handful of times. This chain joins TRBV3-1 and TRBJ2-1; 9 nucleotides align to TRBD1. V was clipped by 4 bases and J by 8 bases; unmatched bases: 6. This CDR3 is built from 14 residues. The V gene's germline CDR1 is LGHDT and CDR2 YNNKEL (reference sequence). The CDR3 spells CASSRDRVTDEQFF. CDR3 in DNA: TGTGCCAGCAGCCGGGACAGGGTGACGGATGAGCAGTTCTTC.

This clonotype was recorded at least ten times. This chain joins TRBV3-1 and TRBJ2-1, with 7 bases aligning to TRBD2. The CDR3 has 11 residues. CDR1 is LGHDT, CDR2 YNNKEL, per germline (reference sequence). V gave up 4 bases and J gave up 9 bases; unmatched junction bases: 0. In DNA form, the CDR3 reads TGTGCCAGCAGCCGGGGGGGTGAGCAGTTCTTC. Its protein is CASSRGGEQFF.

The chain has TRBV27 and TRBJ2-2; 7 bases map to TRBD2. CDR1 MNHEY and CDR2 SMNVEV come from the germline V gene (reference sequence). The CDR3 loop spans 17 amino acids. The V segment lost 4 bases and the J segment 2 bases; nucleotides outside the gene matches: 10. The CDR3 loop is CASSSFTGGANTGELFF. In nucleotides, the CDR3 is TGTGCCAGCAGTTCATTCACGGGGGGTGCTAACACCGGGGAGCTGTTTTTT.

The rearrangement joins TRBV7-6 to TRBJ2-2; 13 bases fit TRBD2. Germline lookup yields CDR1 SGHVS and CDR2 FNYEAQ. The CDR3 covers 16 residues. V was clipped by 5 bases and J by 5 bases; unmatched bases: 5. The CDR3 bases are TGTGCCAGCAGCCCGGGGACTAGCGGGGAAACCGGGGAGCTGTTTTTT. Protein product: CASSPGTSGETGELFF. Full variable domain (outside the CDR3, taken from reference TRBV7-6 and TRBJ2-2): GAGVSQSPRYKVTKRGQDVALRCDPISGHVSLYWYRQALGQGPEFLTYFNYEAQQDKSGLPNDRFSAERPEGSISTLTIQRTEQRDSAMYRCASSPGTSGETGELFFGEGSRLTVL.

This clonotype occurred many times. V usage is TRBV4-1 and J usage is TRBJ2-1, with D possibly matching TRBD1 (6 bases). Trimming removed 0 bases at V and 0 bases at J, with 9 bases between. The CDR3 has 16 amino acids. Germline V gene data show CDR1 as MGHRA and CDR2 as YSYEKL. CDR3 residues: CASSQDVGASYNEQFF. CDR3 DNA sequence: TGCGCCAGCAGCCAAGATGTGGGGGCCTCCTACAATGAGCAGTTCTTC.

The sample holds one count of this clonotype. V usage is TRBV2 and J usage is TRBJ2-2, with TRBD1 identical over 9 bases. This CDR3 comprises 15 residues. With 4 bases clipped from V and 7 bases from J, the junction kept 7 bases outside the gene matches. Per the germline V gene, CDR1 is SNHLY and CDR2 is FYNNEI. The CDR3 region has the DNA TGTGCCAGCAGTGGGACAGGGGCCCCGGTCGGGGAGCTGTTTTTT. As protein: CASSGTGAPVGELFF.

V is TRBV29-1 and J is TRBJ1-1, with D uncertain. Germline loops: CDR1 SQVTM, CDR2 ANQGSEA. This CDR3 spans 14 amino acids. V lost 6 bases and J 0 bases, leaving 14 bases between the germline ends. The DNA of the CDR3 is TGCAGCGTGGAGGGTCCTGGCATGAACACTGAAGCTTTCTTT. This codes for CSVEGPGMNTEAFF.

V usage is TRBV6-1 and J usage is TRBJ2-1; D is possibly TRBD1 (5 bases). The CDR3 covers 12 residues. Trimming removed 8 bases at V and 4 bases at J, with 9 bases between. Germline-derived CDR1 and CDR2 are MNHNS and SASEGT. The CDR3 nucleotides are TGTGCCAGCTCTGGACATTACAATGAGCAGTTCTTC. Amino acids: CASSGHYNEQFF.

This clonotype occurred a few times. The DNA of the CDR3 is TGCGCCAGCAGCACCCAGAACATGAACACCGGGGAGCTGTTTTTT. It encodes CASSTQNMNTGELFF. The chain joins TRBV5-1 to TRBJ2-2; D is ambiguous. Germline V gene lookup returns CDR1 SGHRS and CDR2 YFSETQ. This CDR3 is 15 amino acids long. V lost 4 bases and J 1 base, leaving 11 bases between the germline ends.

In its sample, this clonotype was seen many times. The rearrangement links TRBV20-1 to TRBJ1-2; no clear D. CDR1 is DFQATT, CDR2 SNEGSKA, per germline (reference sequence). Trimming left V 0 bases short and J 8 bases short, with 10 bases between. The length of the CDR3 is 12 residues. CDR3 in DNA: TGCAGTGCTAGAGATACACCGGGAGGCTACACCTTC. It codes for CSARDTPGGYTF.

This clonotype has more than one count but fewer than ten. The V call is TRBV5-1, the J call TRBJ2-5, with D unresolved. The germline CDR1 and CDR2 sequences are SGHRS and YFSETQ. With 4 bases removed from V and 8 bases from J, the gap between germline ends came to 18 bases. The CDR3 covers 14 residues. Here the CDR3 reads CASSPEGNPGTQYF. CDR3 sequence (DNA): TGCGCCAGCAGCCCGGAAGGGAACCCTGGTACCCAGTACTTC.

The chain recombines TRBV7-9 with TRBJ1-1, with 9 bases aligning to TRBD1. Trimming took 4 bases from V and 5 from J; bases not matched to a gene: 8. This CDR3 is built from 15 residues. Per germline, CDR1 SEHNR and CDR2 FQNEAQ (reference sequence). The CDR3 is CASSSYRGLGTEAFF. The CDR3 region has the DNA TGTGCCAGCAGCTCCTACAGGGGGCTGGGGACTGAAGCTTTCTTT.

There are a few counts of this clonotype. The CDR3 DNA reads as TGTGCCAGCAGTTTATTTCCGTCAGATACGCAGTATTTT. Encoded protein: CASSLFPSDTQYF. The chain links TRBV27 to TRBJ2-3, with no clear D. The V end lost 1 base, the J end lost 4 bases, and 6 bases lay between the germline ends. The CDR3 runs 13 residues. Per the germline V gene, CDR1 is MNHEY and CDR2 is SMNVEV (reference sequence).

This clonotype was recorded at least ten times. The V call is TRBV2, the J call TRBJ1-6; D not resolved. CDR1 and CDR2 from the germline V gene are SNHLY and FYNNEI. V was pared by 7 bases and J by 5 bases, with 6 bases between. This CDR3 comprises 12 residues. For the CDR3, the DNA is TGTGCCAGCAAACAAGATAATTCACCCCTCCACTTT. It is translated as CASKQDNSPLHF. Filled out from reference TRBV2 and TRBJ1-6, the complete variable domain reads EPEVTQTPSHQVTQMGQEVILRCVPISNHLYFYWYRQILGQKVEFLVSFYNNEISEKSEIFDDQFSVERPDGSNFTLKIRSTKLEDSAMYFCASKQDNSPLHFGNGTRLTVT.

The V call is TRBV29-1, the J call TRBJ2-3; 9 nucleotides line up with TRBD2. The CDR3 consists of 15 residues. The germline V gene encodes CDR1 SQVTM and CDR2 ANQGSEA. Trimming at V came to 7 bases and at J to 6 bases, leaving 14 bases not matched to a gene. DNA of the CDR3: TGCAGCGCCGACCCAAGAGCGGGGGGAGCGGATACGCAGTATTTT. This encodes CSADPRAGGADTQYF.

The rearrangement joins TRBV7-9 to TRBJ1-4; tentative D call: TRBD1 (5 bases). Germline V lookup: CDR1 SEHNR, CDR2 FQNEAQ (reference sequence). The CDR3 covers 14 residues. With 5 bases removed from V and 1 base from J, the gap between germline ends came to 8 bases. CDR3 coding DNA: TGTGCCAGCAGCCCGACAGTAACTAATGAAAAACTGTTTTTT. Amino acids: CASSPTVTNEKLFF.

The chain couples TRBV13 to TRBJ1-1, with D possibly being TRBD1 (5 bases). Germline assignment: CDR1 PRHDT and CDR2 FYEKMQ (reference sequence). CDR3 length: 14 amino acids. Trimming shortened V by 6 bases and J by 3 bases, and 14 bases separated the two germline ends. The DNA for the CDR3 is TGTGCCAGCAGTTATCAGGGATATGACACTGAAGCTTTCTTT. Its translation is CASSYQGYDTEAFF. The whole variable domain, filled in from reference TRBV13 and TRBJ1-1, reads AAGVIQSPRHLIKEKRETATLKCYPIPRHDTVYWYQQGPGQDPQFLISFYEKMQSDKGSIPDRFSAQQFSDYHSELNMSSLELGDSALYFCASSYQGYDTEAFFGQGTRLTVV.

The chain employs TRBV5-1 and TRBJ1-2, with D unresolved. The CDR3 extends over 14 amino acids. Trimming removed 0 bases from V and 8 bases from J, with 14 bases in between. Germline V gene lookup returns CDR1 SGHRS and CDR2 YFSETQ. The CDR3 DNA reads TGCGCCAGCAGCTTGGGAACTGTAAGCGTGGGCTACACCTTC. Residues: CASSLGTVSVGYTF.

This clonotype was observed a handful of times. Here the CDR3 reads CASSFLAKTYNEQFF. CDR3 DNA sequence: TGTGCCAGCAGTTTTTTAGCGAAAACCTACAATGAGCAGTTCTTC. The chain links TRBV12-3 or TRBV12-4 to TRBJ2-1; weak D call: TRBD2 (5 bases). V was trimmed by 3 bases and J by 2 bases, leaving 11 bases between them. CDR3 size: 15 residues.

The chain is built from TRBV5-1 and TRBJ2-3, with 7 bases fitting TRBD2. The V gene end was trimmed by 4 bases and the J gene end by 7 bases; junction bases not matched to a gene: 12. This CDR3 contains 15 residues. CDR1 SGHRS and CDR2 YFSETQ come from the germline V gene. The CDR3 is CASSPGLVGENTQYF. The CDR3 nucleotides read TGCGCCAGCAGCCCTGGACTAGTCGGGGAGAATACGCAGTATTTT.

This clonotype has a handful of counts. CDR3 loop: CASGFFGGKSTEAFF. The CDR3 DNA is TGTGCCAGCGGATTTTTCGGGGGTAAGAGCACTGAAGCTTTCTTT. The chain employs TRBV6-1 and TRBJ1-1; D possibly corresponds to TRBD1 (5 bases). The germline CDR1 and CDR2 sequences are MNHNS and SASEGT. With 8 bases removed from V and 4 bases from J, the gap between germline ends came to 20 bases. The CDR3 contains 15 residues.

In this sample, this clonotype turned up once. The chain combines TRBV5-1 with TRBJ2-6; D possibly corresponds to TRBD1 (6 bases). This CDR3 contains 15 residues. V dropped 3 bases and J dropped 4 bases, with 11 bases sitting between them. Germline V lookup: CDR1 SGHRS, CDR2 YFSETQ. This chain's CDR3 is CASSSGVRGANVLTF. The CDR3 DNA reads TGCGCCAGCAGCTCAGGGGTGCGGGGGGCCAACGTCCTGACTTTC.